Below are 32 T cell receptor beta chains sequenced from a single sample in a study of cytomegalovirus exposure and HLA in healthy donors (dated by TCRdb to 2017 to 2019). The library relied on the immunoSEQ multiplex PCR assay. A mixture of 60 forward primers for TCR Vbeta segments and 13 reverse primers for TCR Jbeta segments was used in the multiplex PCR. The source is immuneACCESS, and TCRdb retained only in-frame sequences with V and J called. Part of the clones is not carried over; for the studies checked, unresolved V genes explain less than half of this, and the remainder is unexplained. For this sample the table gives about 190,000 clones, of which approximately 80% were detected only once. The ten largest clones add up to about 1.1% of the sample. Sequencing was carried out using PBMCs. The receptors derive from a woman aged 35 to 49 in good health and CMV-seronegative.

This chain links TRBV15 with TRBJ2-1, with TRBD2 identical over 13 bases. J lost 10 bases, V lost 6 bases, and 6 bases had no gene match. This CDR3 has 14 amino acids. Germline CDR1 and CDR2: LNHNV and YYDKDF (reference sequence). Here the CDR3 DNA reads TGTGCCACCAGGGGACTAGCGGGACTTGGGGAGCAGTTCTTC. This sequence encodes CATRGLAGLGEQFF.

This clone was detected a few times. The chain links TRBV27 to TRBJ2-1, with TRBD2 matching over 15 bases. The CDR3 totals 20 residues. Germline V gives CDR1 MNHEY, CDR2 SMNVEV (reference sequence). Trimming removed 8 bases from V and 5 bases from J; junction bases left unmatched: 19. The CDR3 protein is CASGLYRTSGRALGHNEQFF. CDR3 DNA: TGTGCCAGCGGCCTCTACCGGACTAGCGGGAGGGCCCTAGGCCACAATGAGCAGTTCTTC.

The genes are TRBV19 and TRBJ1-5; D is possibly TRBD1 (6 bases). Germline loops: CDR1 LNHDA, CDR2 SQIVND (reference sequence). V dropped 6 bases and J dropped 0 bases, with 21 bases sitting between them. The CDR3 runs to 18 residues. CDR3 protein: CASSTLGQRRYSNQPQHF. The CDR3 nucleotides are TGTGCCAGTAGCACCCTCGGACAGAGGAGATATAGCAATCAGCCCCAGCATTTT.

The rearrangement joins TRBV6-1 to TRBJ1-4; D not resolved. CDR3 length: 13 residues. CDR1 is MNHNS, CDR2 SASEGT, per germline. Deletions cut 6 bases from V and 7 bases from J, with 12 bases between. The CDR3 DNA sequence: TGTGCCAGCAGCCTAAACTCGGGTGAAAAACTGTTTTTT. It is translated as CASSLNSGEKLFF.

The rearrangement uses TRBV11-3 and TRBJ2-2; D is uncertain. The germline gives CDR1 SGHNT, CDR2 YENEEA. The CDR3 covers 13 residues. V was clipped by 7 bases and J by 1 base, with 7 bases between them. CDR3 in amino acids: CASTVQNTGELFF. The CDR3 DNA follows: TGTGCCAGCACTGTACAGAACACCGGGGAGCTGTTTTTT.

The rearrangement links TRBV5-5 to TRBJ1-2; the match to TRBD1 covers 8 bases. J gave up 6 bases and V 3 bases, and 10 bases lay outside the gene matches. CDR1 SGHKS and CDR2 YYEKEE come from the germline V gene (reference sequence). This CDR3 comprises 15 residues. CDR3 sequence reads: CASSSPGGAVDGYTF. CDR3 DNA: TGTGCCAGCAGCTCCCCAGGGGGCGCGGTTGATGGCTACACCTTC.

The chain recombines TRBV6-1 with TRBJ2-1; 9 bases map to TRBD1. V gave up 4 bases and J gave up 6 bases; unmatched junction bases: 4. There are 14 residues in the CDR3. Germline V gives CDR1 MNHNS, CDR2 SASEGT. The CDR3, as DNA: TGTGCCAGCAGTGCACAGGGGGCAGGCAATGAGCAGTTCTTC. It codes for CASSAQGAGNEQFF.

The V and J genes are TRBV5-6 and TRBJ1-4; D is unclear. The CDR3 runs 14 residues. CDR1 and CDR2 from the germline V gene are SGHDT and YYEEEE. Trimming left V 0 bases short and J 5 bases short, with 8 bases between. The CDR3 DNA is TGTGCCAGCAGCTTGGGGTCCGGGAATGAAAAACTGTTTTTT. Residues: CASSLGSGNEKLFF.

V is TRBV15 and J is TRBJ2-3; D is unresolved. Trimming took 3 bases from V and 5 from J, leaving 9 bases between them. CDR1 is LNHNV and CDR2 is YYDKDF in the germline V gene (reference sequence). The CDR3 extends over 13 amino acids. The CDR3 sequence is CATSRRLEDTQYF. CDR3 bases: TGTGCCACCAGCAGGCGCCTTGAAGATACGCAGTATTTT.

The chain is built from TRBV6-1 and TRBJ1-5; unclear D gene. V was clipped by 6 bases and J by 2 bases, with 8 bases between them. CDR3 length equals 13 residues. Germline CDR1 reads MNHNS; CDR2 reads SASEGT. For the CDR3, the DNA is TGTGCCAGCAGGCGGGAGGGCAATCAGCCCCAGCATTTT. It translates to CASRREGNQPQHF.

The chain employs TRBV7-2 and TRBJ2-7, with 10 bases aligning to TRBD1. The CDR3 sequence is 15 residues long. Per the germline V gene, CDR1 is SGHTA and CDR2 is FQGNSA. J gave up 5 bases and V 4 bases, and 8 bases lay outside the gene matches. CDR3 protein: CASSSIGTGDHEQYF. In DNA, the CDR3 is TGTGCCAGCAGCTCCATCGGGACAGGGGACCACGAGCAGTACTTC. Complete variable domain (other parts from reference TRBV7-2 and TRBJ2-7): GAGVSQSPSNKVTEKGKDVELRCDPISGHTALYWYRQSLGQGLEFLIYFQGNSAPDKSGLPSDRFSAERTGGSVSTLTIQRTQQEDSAVYLCASSSIGTGDHEQYFGPGTRLTVT.

The chain has TRBV4-3 and TRBJ1-2, with TRBD1 matching 8 bases. Germline values: CDR1 LGHNA, CDR2 YSLEER. Trimming removed 1 base from V and 8 bases from J; junction bases left unmatched: 9. The CDR3 is 15 residues long. CDR3 region: CASSQASQGAGGYTF. In nucleotides, the CDR3 is TGCGCCAGCAGCCAAGCATCCCAGGGGGCTGGCGGCTACACCTTC.

The rearrangement joins TRBV10-3 to TRBJ2-3, with D tentatively TRBD2 (5 bases). Germline assignment: CDR1 ENHRY and CDR2 SYGVKD. The V end lost 7 bases, the J end lost 2 bases, and 10 bases lay between the germline ends. The CDR3 length is 13 residues. The CDR3 bases are TGTGCCATCACTCAGCGGACCACAGATACGCAGTATTTT. It is translated as CAITQRTTDTQYF.

V is TRBV7-8 and J is TRBJ2-1, with 12 positions matching TRBD1. The junction had 14 bases not matched to a gene; V was cut back by 5 bases and J by 6 bases. CDR3 length: 18 amino acids. Germline CDR1 SGHVS, CDR2 FQNEAQ. Here the CDR3 DNA reads TGTGCCAGCAGCGAAAGGGACAGGGGGCCGTTCGGGGGCAATGAGCAGTTCTTC. Translation gives CASSERDRGPFGGNEQFF.

Sample share makes this clone medium-sized. V usage is TRBV7-9 and J usage is TRBJ2-7, with TRBD1 matching over 7 bases. The CDR3 has 16 amino acids. The V segment lost 4 bases and the J segment 1 base; nucleotides outside the gene matches: 10. The germline V gene encodes CDR1 SEHNR and CDR2 FQNEAQ (reference sequence). CDR3 region: CASSSTTGPASYEQYF. In DNA form, the CDR3 reads TGTGCCAGCAGCTCAACGACAGGGCCAGCTTCCTACGAGCAGTACTTC.

The rearrangement joins TRBV19 to TRBJ2-5, with D tentatively TRBD1 (6 bases). The CDR3 consists of 15 residues. The germline V gene encodes CDR1 LNHDA and CDR2 SQIVND (reference sequence). The V end lost 1 base, the J end lost 1 base, and 10 bases lay between the germline ends. The CDR3 loop reads CASSIVGAPQETQYF. In nucleotides, the CDR3 is TGTGCCAGTAGTATAGTGGGGGCCCCCCAAGAGACCCAGTACTTC.

The V and J genes are TRBV5-5 and TRBJ2-2, with D unresolved. CDR1 and CDR2 (germline): SGHKS, YYEKEE (reference sequence). This CDR3 contains 16 residues. V lost 4 bases to trimming and J lost 0 bases, with 13 bases between them. The DNA of the CDR3 is TGTGCCAGCAGCCGGAGCGTTGTACCGAACACCGGGGAGCTGTTTTTT. It specifies CASSRSVVPNTGELFF.

The J gene is TRBJ1-1, the V gene TRBV27, with 8 bases matching TRBD1. In germline, CDR1 is MNHEY, CDR2 SMNVEV (reference sequence). The CDR3 is 15 residues long. Trimming removed 0 bases from V and 5 bases from J; junction bases left unmatched: 5. The CDR3 DNA follows: TGTGCCAGCAGTTTATCGCCAGGGGGCAGGACTGAAGCTTTCTTT. It is translated as CASSLSPGGRTEAFF.

The J gene is TRBJ2-5, the V gene TRBV7-2; TRBD2 might be the D (7 bases). V was trimmed by 3 bases and J by 5 bases, leaving 13 bases between them. The germline CDR1 and CDR2 sequences are SGHTA and FQGNSA. This CDR3 comprises 14 residues. The CDR3 is CASSLGGRRETQYF. Written as DNA, the CDR3 is TGTGCCAGCAGCTTGGGGGGGCGCCGGGAGACCCAGTACTTC.

The chain recombines TRBV1 with TRBJ2-7; the D segment call TRBD1 is taken from the table without a DNA check. TRBV1 constitutes a pseudogene. The CDR3 contains 12 residues. Written as DNA, the CDR3 is TGCACCAGCAGCCAAACAGGGGACGAGCAGTACGTC. Protein product: CTSSQTGDEQYV.

The chain carries TRBV11-2 and TRBJ2-1; a possible D gene is TRBD1 (6 bases). This CDR3 is 13 amino acids long. Deletions cut 5 bases from V and 12 bases from J, with 17 bases between. CDR1 and CDR2 (germline): SGHAT, FQNNGV. This chain's CDR3 is CASSGTYRVGQFF. CDR3 nucleotides: TGTGCCAGCAGCGGGACCTACAGGGTAGGGCAGTTCTTC.

The V and J genes are TRBV7-2 and TRBJ1-2, with TRBD1 as a possible D gene (5 bases). This CDR3 comprises 16 residues. Trimming left V 1 base short and J 2 bases short, with 14 bases between. Germline loops: CDR1 SGHTA, CDR2 FQGNSA. The CDR3 DNA follows: TGTGCCAGCAGCTTAGGGCAGGGCGGACGGAACTATGGCTACACCTTC. Its translation: CASSLGQGGRNYGYTF.

Note on this clone: The same CDR3 is also encoded by other DNA sequences in this sample. This chain links TRBV19 with TRBJ1-1, with D possibly TRBD1 on 5 matching bases. V dropped 3 bases and J dropped 1 base, with 6 bases sitting between them. Per germline, CDR1 LNHDA and CDR2 SQIVND (reference sequence). This CDR3 has 13 residues. CDR3 in amino acids: CASSMTENTEAFF. CDR3 DNA: TGTGCCAGTAGTATGACAGAGAACACTGAAGCTTTCTTT. The whole variable domain, filled in from reference TRBV19 and TRBJ1-1, reads DGGITQSPKYLFRKEGQNVTLSCEQNLNHDAMYWYRQDPGQGLRLIYYSQIVNDFQKGDIAEGYSVSREKKESFPLTVTSAQKNPTAFYLCASSMTENTEAFFGQGTRLTVV.

The rearrangement joins TRBV6-5 to TRBJ2-7, with D perhaps matching TRBD1 (6 bases). Per germline, CDR1 MNHEY and CDR2 SVGAGI. This CDR3 region has 13 residues. V lost 10 bases, J lost 1 base, and 14 bases lay in between. The CDR3 region has the DNA TGTGCCACCGAACCCGACAGGTCCTACGAGCAGTACGTC. Its protein is CATEPDRSYEQYV.

This clone was observed once. This chain joins TRBV5-3 and TRBJ2-7, with 8 bases lining up with TRBD1. TRBV5-3 is treated as an ORF (open reading frame) with a function not yet certain. V shed 6 bases, J shed 6 bases, and the junction held 14 bases outside the gene matches. This CDR3 comprises 15 residues. The chain's CDR3 is CARIPTGEFRVEQYV. CDR3 DNA: TGTGCCAGAATCCCGACAGGGGAATTTAGAGTCGAGCAGTACGTC.

The chain uses TRBV7-9 and TRBJ1-1; D not certain. Germline CDR1 reads SEHNR; CDR2 reads FQNEAQ (reference sequence). Trimming stripped 3 bases from V and 1 base from J, with 15 bases between. The CDR3 spans 16 residues. In nucleotides, the CDR3 is TGTGCCAGCAGCTTTCAGGCTACGGTGGGGAACACTGAAGCTTTCTTT. Translation gives CASSFQATVGNTEAFF.

The genes are TRBV6-1 and TRBJ2-1; 10 bases map to TRBD2. The germline V gene encodes CDR1 MNHNS and CDR2 SASEGT. The CDR3 covers 14 residues. V shed 8 bases, J shed 2 bases, and the junction held 3 bases outside the gene matches. The CDR3: CASGLAGAYNEQFF. The CDR3, as DNA: TGTGCCAGCGGTCTAGCGGGAGCCTACAATGAGCAGTTCTTC.

The V call is TRBV29-1, the J call TRBJ1-3; 7 bases agree with TRBD1. Germline V gives CDR1 SQVTM, CDR2 ANQGSEA. This CDR3 is built from 14 residues. The trim removed 5 bases at V and 0 bases at J, leaving 4 bases unmatched. The CDR3: CSVSTGSSGNTIYF. Written as DNA, the CDR3 is TGCAGCGTTTCGACAGGGAGCTCTGGAAACACCATATATTTT.

This sequence joins TRBV4-3 and TRBJ1-2; D might be TRBD1 (6 bases). The V and J ends lost 0 bases and 7 bases respectively, with 15 bases between them. CDR1 is LGHNA, CDR2 YSLEER, per germline. The CDR3 is 15 amino acids. In DNA form, the CDR3 reads TGCGCCAGCAGCCAAGAGTTGCAGGGGCCCCTTGGCTACACCTTC. It yields the protein CASSQELQGPLGYTF.

The gene calls are TRBV11-3 and TRBJ1-6; 8 positions match TRBD1. Unmatched junction bases numbered 7, after V lost 5 bases and J lost 7 bases. This CDR3 is 15 amino acids long. In germline, CDR1 is SGHNT, CDR2 YENEEA. CDR3 bases: TGTGCCAGCAGCCCGACCGGGACAGGCAATTCACCCCTCCACTTT. Its protein product is CASSPTGTGNSPLHF.

The chain has TRBV7-9 and TRBJ1-2; D is undetermined. Germline loops: CDR1 SEHNR, CDR2 FQNEAQ (reference sequence). V was pared by 1 base and J by 3 bases, with 12 bases between. The CDR3 runs 15 residues. The CDR3 nucleotides are TGTGCCAGCAGCTTAGGAGGGAACGGGGACTATGGCTACACCTTC. It codes for CASSLGGNGDYGYTF.

This clone appeared a few times. The chain recombines TRBV5-6 with TRBJ1-1, with 9 nucleotides matching TRBD1. The CDR3 totals 15 residues. J was trimmed by 2 bases and V by 3 bases; bases with no gene match: 5. Per the germline V gene, CDR1 is SGHDT and CDR2 is YYEEEE. The CDR3 bases are TGTGCCAGCAGCTGGGACAGGGATTATAACACTGAAGCTTTCTTT. It translates to CASSWDRDYNTEAFF.